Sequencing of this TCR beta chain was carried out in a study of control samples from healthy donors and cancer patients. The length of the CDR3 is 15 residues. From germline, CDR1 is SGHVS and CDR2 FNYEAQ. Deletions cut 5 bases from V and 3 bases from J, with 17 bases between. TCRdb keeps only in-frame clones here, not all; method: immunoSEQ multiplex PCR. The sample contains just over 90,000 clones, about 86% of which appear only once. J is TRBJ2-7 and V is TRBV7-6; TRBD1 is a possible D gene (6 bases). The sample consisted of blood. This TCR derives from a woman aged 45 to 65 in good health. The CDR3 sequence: CASSRLAGDRYEQYF. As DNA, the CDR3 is TGTGCCAGCAGCCGCCTGGCAGGGGATCGCTACGAGCAGTACTTC.